The clone carrying this T cell receptor beta chain turned up a few times. V was cut by 3 bases and J by 4 bases, with 13 bases left in between. The CDR3 loop spans 14 amino acids. This specimen belongs to a study of T-cell reconstitution after alpha-beta-depleted transplantation in children. Unique molecular identifiers tagged the TCRbeta library. TCRdb re-called the PCR reads through MiXCR, storing one row per CDR3 protein. The sample has about 360,000 distinct CDR3 sequences; roughly 14% are singletons. This specimen was PBMCs, taken from the stem cell graft. The genes are TRBV12-3 or TRBV12-4 and TRBJ2-7; TRBD2 might be the D (5 bases). This clonotype was obtained from a human donor who donated a stem cell graft to a child with Fanconi anemia. The CDR3 DNA reads as TGTGCCAGCAGTTTGACGGGGTATGGGTACGAGCAGTACTTC. Translating gives CASSLTGYGYEQYF.